One and the same sample provided the 24 T cell receptor beta chains below, sequenced in a study of spatial heterogeneity in lung cancer. Study-wide results and limits: Counts of expanded alpha and beta TCRs within tumors tracked the tumor nonsynonymous mutation count.

Time point reported: sample taken at primary tumor resection. These receptors are not linked to any known antigen. TCRdb redid the calling of the 5' RACE reads with MiXCR, one entry per CDR3 protein. The sample carries roughly 2,900 distinct CDR3 sequences, 8.5% to 10% recorded once. Sequencing was performed on lung tumor tissue, taken at surgery. The source is a female donor with early-stage non-small cell lung cancer.

In its sample, this clonotype is medium-sized (0.01 to 0.1%). The chain is built from TRBV20-1 and TRBJ1-1; 7 bases are shared with TRBD1. This CDR3 is built from 14 residues. Trimming cost V 3 bases and J 4 bases; bases outside gene matches: 8. CDR1 and CDR2 from the germline V gene are DFQATT and SNEGSKA (reference sequence). DNA for the CDR3: TGCAGTGCTAGGGCCCATGAGGGGGCCACTGAAGCTTTCTTT. Protein: CSARAHEGATEAFF.

By frequency in the sample, this clonotype is medium-sized (0.01 to 0.1%). The CDR3 nucleotides read TGTGCCAGCACAAAGAGGACTAGCGGACCCAATGAGCAGTTCTTC. Amino acid sequence: CASTKRTSGPNEQFF. This sequence joins TRBV6-5 and TRBJ2-1, with 10 bases that match TRBD2. The CDR3 covers 15 residues. J was trimmed by 6 bases and V by 7 bases; bases with no gene match: 9. Germline V gives CDR1 MNHEY, CDR2 SVGAGI.

This clonotype is medium-sized. As DNA, the CDR3 is TGCGCCAGCAGTCAATCGAGACAGGGACGTTTTCCAGATACGCAGTATTTT. It is translated as CASSQSRQGRFPDTQYF. V and J are TRBV23-1 and TRBJ2-3; 7 nucleotides align to TRBD1. TRBV23-1 is sorted into the ORF group, with uncertain function. The ends lost 0 bases at V and 4 bases at J; junction bases unmatched: 10. The CDR3 loop spans 17 amino acids.

This clonotype showed up many times. The J gene is TRBJ1-6, the V gene TRBV20-1, with TRBD1 matching over 9 bases. Germline V gene sequence: CDR1 DFQATT, CDR2 SNEGSKA (reference sequence). The CDR3 is made up of 16 amino acids. V shed 1 base and J 7 bases; nucleotides not matched to a gene: 8. The CDR3 reads CSARVQQGAWNSPLHF. The CDR3 nucleotides are TGCAGTGCTAGAGTACAACAGGGGGCGTGGAATTCACCCCTCCACTTT.

Sample share makes this clonotype medium-sized (0.01 to 0.1%). V and J are TRBV5-6 and TRBJ2-5, with 11 bases fitting TRBD2. The V gene's germline CDR1 is SGHDT and CDR2 YYEEEE. CDR3 length equals 15 residues. V was pared by 7 bases and J by 5 bases, with 10 bases of the junction left unmatched. CDR3 bases: TGTGCCAGCGGTCTAATAGCGGGGGGGCCGGAGACCCAGTACTTC. This encodes CASGLIAGGPETQYF.

This clonotype was found many times. The V and J genes are TRBV30 and TRBJ1-4; 7 nucleotides line up with TRBD1. The germline V gene encodes CDR1 GTSNPN and CDR2 SVGIG (reference sequence). J was trimmed by 5 bases and V by 3 bases; bases with no gene match: 9. This CDR3 spans 15 amino acids. CDR3 sequence reads: CAWSRYRGRNEKLFF. CDR3 nucleotide sequence: TGTGCCTGGAGCCGATACAGGGGAAGAAATGAAAAACTGTTTTTT.

Ten or more counts support this clonotype. V and J are TRBV6-2 or TRBV6-3 and TRBJ2-3; 8 positions match TRBD2. Per germline, CDR1 MNHEY and CDR2 SVGEGT. Germline trimming cut 2 bases from V and 2 bases from J; bases unmatched to any gene: 9. CDR3 length: 17 amino acids. DNA for the CDR3: TGTGCCAGCAGTTACGCCCTGGATAGCGGGGACACAGATACGCAGTATTTT. Amino acid sequence: CASSYALDSGDTDTQYF.

By its share, this clonotype is medium-sized. This rearrangement joins TRBV7-2 to TRBJ1-6; D uncertain. Germline values: CDR1 SGHTA, CDR2 FQGNSA. Trimming took 5 bases from V and 7 from J, leaving 12 bases between them. This CDR3 is built from 14 residues. CDR3 nucleotides: TGTGCCAGCAGCCGTGGTGGGGAGAATTCACCCCTCCACTTT. It is translated as CASSRGGENSPLHF.

The rearrangement links TRBV29-1 to TRBJ2-5; tentative D call: TRBD2 (5 bases). The CDR3 covers 12 residues. The V gene lost 3 bases and the J gene lost 4 bases, with 9 bases spanning the gap. Germline V CDR1 and CDR2: SQVTM, ANQGSEA. The CDR3 coding sequence is TGCAGCGTTGAGGGAGATGGAGAGACCCAGTACTTC. Protein sequence: CSVEGDGETQYF. Full variable domain (outside the CDR3, taken from reference TRBV29-1 and TRBJ2-5): SAVISQKPSRDICQRGTSLTIQCQVDSQVTMMFWYRQQPGQSLTLIATANQGSEATYESGFVIDKFPISRPNLTFSTLTVSNMSPEDSSIYLCSVEGDGETQYFGPGTRLLVL.

By its share, this clonotype is medium-sized. The V call is TRBV12-3 or TRBV12-4, the J call TRBJ2-1; D is perhaps TRBD1 or TRBD2 (5 bases each). CDR3 size: 15 residues. V lost 2 bases to trimming and J lost 5 bases, with 13 bases between them. As DNA, the CDR3 is TGTGCCAGCAGTTTATCAGGGACCCTCGACAATGAGCAGTTCTTC. Protein product: CASSLSGTLDNEQFF.

This clonotype is classed as medium-sized. This likely comes from a read error, as the CDR3 has no conserved phenylalanine or tryptophan at its end. Because the CDR3's place on the DNA is in doubt, the DNA is left out and the CDR3 is given as listed by TCRdb. The chain joins TRBV28 to TRBJ2-7; the table's D call, TRBD1, has no DNA check behind it. With termini counted, the CDR3 has 12 amino acids. Per the germline V gene, CDR1 is MDHEN and CDR2 is SYDVKM. CDR3: CASSLWDRPGEL.

This clonotype was counted at least ten times. The V gene is TRBV5-1, the J gene TRBJ1-1; no definite D call. Germline CDR1 SGHRS, CDR2 YFSETQ. The CDR3 has 16 residues. The V gene lost 3 bases and the J gene lost 3 bases, with 18 bases spanning the gap. CDR3 sequence (DNA): TGCGCCAGCAGCTACCCGTTAGGTTCATCCGACACTGAAGCTTTCTTT. It translates to CASSYPLGSSDTEAFF.

Worth noting for this clonotype: One junction end disagrees with the germline gene, perhaps due to a read error. This rearrangement joins TRBV6-5 to TRBJ1-2; 8 bases agree with TRBD1. Germline CDR1 is MNHEY and CDR2 is SVGAGI. This CDR3 has 14 amino acids. The CDR3 DNA sequence: TGTGCCAGCAGTTATCTTCGGACAGGGAACCCGTACGCCTTC. It is translated as CASSYLRTGNPYAF.

This clonotype is deemed medium-sized. The rearrangement uses TRBV11-2 and TRBJ2-7, with a tentative D call TRBD2 (6 bases). CDR1 SGHAT and CDR2 FQNNGV come from the germline V gene. The CDR3 totals 13 residues. The V end was cut by 3 bases, the J end by 1 base, with 7 bases between. CDR3: CASSLEGSYEQYF. CDR3 sequence (DNA): TGTGCCAGCAGCTTGGAGGGATCCTACGAGCAGTACTTC.

This clonotype was picked up many times. The chain couples TRBV20-1 to TRBJ2-3; D tentatively reads TRBD1 or TRBD2 (5 bases each). Germline values: CDR1 DFQATT, CDR2 SNEGSKA (reference sequence). The CDR3 totals 14 residues. The V gene lost 1 base and the J gene lost 4 bases, with 12 bases spanning the gap. The CDR3 bases are TGCAGTGCTAGAGCCGGGGCTCGCGCAGATACGCAGTATTTT. Its translation is CSARAGARADTQYF.

The rearrangement links TRBV14 to TRBJ2-5, with a tentative D call TRBD1 (5 bases). Germline V gene data show CDR1 as SGHDN and CDR2 as FVKESK. The germline V and J ends were trimmed by 0 bases and 6 bases, with 14 bases remaining between them. The CDR3 is made up of 15 amino acids. The CDR3 sequence: CASSQERTKVQTQYF. Written as DNA, the CDR3 is TGTGCCAGCAGCCAAGAAAGGACAAAGGTCCAGACCCAGTACTTC.

In this sample, this clonotype is medium-sized (0.01 to 0.1%). This chain connects TRBV3-1 to TRBJ2-5; maybe TRBD1 (6 bases). Trimming pared 2 bases from V and 3 bases from J, leaving 13 bases between. The CDR3 is 15 amino acids. Germline-derived CDR1 and CDR2 are LGHDT and YNNKEL (reference sequence). The DNA for the CDR3 is TGTGCCAGCAGCCAAACGAGACAGGATAAAGAGACCCAGTACTTC. This codes for CASSQTRQDKETQYF.

Relative to its sample, this clonotype is medium-sized. The rearrangement links TRBV23-1 to TRBJ2-2; D possibly uses TRBD1 or TRBD2 (6 bases each). TRBV23-1 is identified as an open reading frame with a role that is uncertain. The CDR3 runs 16 residues. V was trimmed by 6 bases and J by 2 bases, leaving 16 bases between them. The chain's CDR3 is CASRQTSGANTGELFF. The CDR3 DNA sequence: TGCGCCAGCAGACAAACGTCGGGGGCTAACACCGGGGAGCTGTTTTTT.

The rearrangement links TRBV3-1 to TRBJ1-6; no firm D call. V dropped 1 base and J dropped 6 bases, with 4 bases sitting between them. CDR1 and CDR2 from the germline V gene are LGHDT and YNNKEL (reference sequence). The length of the CDR3 is 13 residues. CDR3 DNA: TGTGCCAGCAGCCAAGTACCTAATTCACCCCTCCACTTT. Translating gives CASSQVPNSPLHF.

This clonotype was recorded at least ten times. The gene calls are TRBV5-1 and TRBJ2-3; 10 bases are a match to TRBD2. With 0 bases clipped from V and 2 bases from J, the junction kept 3 bases outside the gene matches. This CDR3 spans 16 amino acids. In germline, CDR1 is SGHRS, CDR2 YFSETQ. CDR3 DNA sequence: TGCGCCAGCAGCTTGGTAGCGGGGGGAGTCACAGATACGCAGTATTTT. It encodes CASSLVAGGVTDTQYF.

This clonotype was recorded at least ten times. The chain joins TRBV19 to TRBJ1-5; 7 positions agree with TRBD1. V lost 5 bases, J lost 0 bases, and 10 bases stayed unmatched. This CDR3 has 17 amino acids. Germline-derived CDR1 and CDR2 are LNHDA and SQIVND (reference sequence). In DNA, the CDR3 is TGTGCCAGTAGTCTGGGACAGCGATGGTATAGCAATCAGCCCCAGCATTTT. It codes for CASSLGQRWYSNQPQHF. The whole variable domain, filled in from reference TRBV19 and TRBJ1-5, reads DGGITQSPKYLFRKEGQNVTLSCEQNLNHDAMYWYRQDPGQGLRLIYYSQIVNDFQKGDIAEGYSVSREKKESFPLTVTSAQKNPTAFYLCASSLGQRWYSNQPQHFGDGTRLSIL.

By its share, this clonotype is medium-sized. V and J are TRBV6-2 or TRBV6-3 and TRBJ2-5; TRBD2 agrees at 12 bases. The CDR3 extends over 15 amino acids. V was clipped by 7 bases and J by 4 bases; unmatched bases: 7. The germline V gene encodes CDR1 MNHEY and CDR2 SVGEGT. CDR3 sequence reads: CASKLAGGSRETQYF. For the CDR3, the DNA is TGTGCCAGCAAGCTAGCGGGGGGGTCGCGAGAGACCCAGTACTTC.

By share, this clonotype ranks as medium-sized. The V call is TRBV2, the J call TRBJ1-2; 7 bases are a match to TRBD1. The CDR3 contains 14 residues. Trimming at V came to 7 bases and at J to 4 bases, leaving 9 bases not matched to a gene. Germline V gene sequence: CDR1 SNHLY, CDR2 FYNNEI. The DNA for the CDR3 is TGTGCCAGCACCCCCCAGGGGGGACGCTATGGCTACACCTTC. Amino acid sequence: CASTPQGGRYGYTF.

This clonotype is labeled as medium-sized (0.01 to 0.1%). This chain connects TRBV27 to TRBJ2-7; D is uncertain. CDR1 is MNHEY and CDR2 is SMNVEV in the germline V gene (reference sequence). Trimming took off 3 bases at V and 2 bases at J, with 17 bases between the two ends. This CDR3 has 16 residues. CDR3 residues: CASSLDQTSYTYEQYF. DNA for the CDR3: TGTGCCAGCAGTTTGGACCAGACATCCTATACCTACGAGCAGTACTTC.